This T cell receptor (beta chain) was found in a study of T cell changes during pregnancy in multiple sclerosis. Sequencing was performed with immunoSEQ multiplex PCR; in TCRdb, only in-frame clones are kept and a portion is missing. Among fewer than 25,000 clones listed, about 88% were seen once. With V trimmed by 3 bases and J by 3 bases, 0 bases remained unmatched. Germline V lookup: CDR1 SGHNT, CDR2 YYREEE (reference sequence). The CDR3 is 13 amino acids. The source of this sequence is a female donor in good health, enrolled as a control in a pregnancy study. Here the sequenced sample was CD4+ T cells from peripheral blood mononuclear cells, taken in the second trimester of pregnancy. V is TRBV5-4 and J is TRBJ1-2; 9 positions agree with TRBD1. CDR3 DNA: TGTGCCAGCAGCTGGGACAGGGACTATGGCTACACCTTC. Its protein product is CASSWDRDYGYTF.